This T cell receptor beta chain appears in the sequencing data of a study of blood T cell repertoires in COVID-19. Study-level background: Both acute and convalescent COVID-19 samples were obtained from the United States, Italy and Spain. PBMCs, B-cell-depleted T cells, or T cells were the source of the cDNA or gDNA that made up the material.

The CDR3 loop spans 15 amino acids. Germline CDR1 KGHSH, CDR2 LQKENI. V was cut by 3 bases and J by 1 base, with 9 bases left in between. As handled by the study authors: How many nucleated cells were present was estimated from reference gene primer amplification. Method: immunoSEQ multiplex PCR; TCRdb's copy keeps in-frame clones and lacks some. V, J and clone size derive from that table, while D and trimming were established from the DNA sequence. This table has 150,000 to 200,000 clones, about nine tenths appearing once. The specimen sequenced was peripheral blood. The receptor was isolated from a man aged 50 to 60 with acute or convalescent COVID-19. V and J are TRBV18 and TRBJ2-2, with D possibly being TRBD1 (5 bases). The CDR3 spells CASSPGQVNTGELFF. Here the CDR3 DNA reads TGTGCCAGCTCACCGGGGCAGGTGAACACCGGGGAGCTGTTTTTT.